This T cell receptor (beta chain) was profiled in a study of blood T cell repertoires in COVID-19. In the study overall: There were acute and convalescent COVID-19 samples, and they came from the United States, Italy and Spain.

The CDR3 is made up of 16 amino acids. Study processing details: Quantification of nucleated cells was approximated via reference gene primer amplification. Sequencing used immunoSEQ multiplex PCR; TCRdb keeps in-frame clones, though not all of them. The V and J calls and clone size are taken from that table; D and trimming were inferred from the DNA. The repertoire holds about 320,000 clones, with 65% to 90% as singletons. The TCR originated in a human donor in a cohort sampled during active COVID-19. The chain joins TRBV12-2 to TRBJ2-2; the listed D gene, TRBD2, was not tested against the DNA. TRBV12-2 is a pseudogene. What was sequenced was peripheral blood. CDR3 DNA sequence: TGTGCAAGTCGCTTCAGACGGGGAGCGAACACCGGGGAGCTGTTTTTT. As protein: CASRFRRGANTGELFF.